This TCR beta chain came from a study of spatial heterogeneity in lung cancer. At the level of the study: Alpha-chain detections were consistently fewer than beta-chain detections among the sequences.

CDR3 length: 14 residues. Per germline, CDR1 KGHSH and CDR2 LQKENI. The V and J ends lost 2 bases and 5 bases respectively, with 13 bases between them. General study results and limits: Within tumors, counts of expanded alpha and beta TCRs tracked tumor mutation counts.

This clonotype was seen ten or more times. Antigen: not known. Time point in this sample: sample taken at primary tumor resection. In TCRdb, the 5' RACE reads were re-called with MiXCR into one record per CDR3 protein. The repertoire holds about 11,000 distinct CDR3 sequences, with 4% to 6% as singletons. The receptor was derived from a male donor with early-stage non-small cell lung cancer. V usage is TRBV18 and J usage is TRBJ2-7, with D possibly being TRBD1 (5 bases). Sample: lung tumor tissue, taken at surgery. CDR3 amino acids: CASSPGAQRDEQYF. Written as DNA, the CDR3 is TGTGCCAGCTCACCAGGGGCCCAGAGAGACGAGCAGTACTTC.